Given below is one TCR beta chain in context. The data stem from a study of blood T cell repertoires in COVID-19. Overall study: Spain, Italy and the United States supplied samples that represented acute and convalescent COVID-19. T cells, B-cell-depleted T cells, or PBMCs supplied cDNA or gDNA.

Profiled with immunoSEQ multiplex PCR; TCRdb holds only in-frame clones, not every one. Among some 180,000 clones, about four fifths were seen once, and the ten largest hold 6% to 8.5%. CDR1 is SNHLY, CDR2 FYNNEI, per germline. V was clipped by 3 bases and J by 3 bases, with 11 bases between them. The CDR3 loop spans 14 amino acids. The rearrangement uses TRBV2 and TRBJ2-5; a weak D match, TRBD2 (5 bases). This clonotype was sampled from a man aged 60 to 69 with acute or convalescent COVID-19. Sample: peripheral blood. The CDR3 region has the DNA TGTGCCAGCAGTGAGCATAGCGCCAAAGAGACCCAGTACTTC. This encodes CASSEHSAKETQYF.